This entry is about one T cell receptor (beta chain). A much larger clone sits a single nucleotide away, making a read error possible. Likely a read error: the CDR3 ends without its conserved phenylalanine or tryptophan. Time point in this sample: persistent/refractory GD, antithyroid drugs over 5 years with positive TRAb. The TCR library was prepared using RNA isolated from PBMCs. The data originate from a study of regulatory T cells in long-lasting Graves disease. Trimming stripped 0 bases from V and 5 bases from J, with 7 bases between. The CDR3 length is 13 residues. Germline V gene sequence: CDR1 SGHAT, CDR2 FQDESV (reference sequence). Arm-PCR of CDR3 regions with iRepertoire HTBI primers generated TCR beta libraries. TCRdb used MiXCR to reprocess the multiplex PCR reads, holding one entry per CDR3 protein. The sample records approximately 400,000 distinct CDR3 sequences, more than 20% being singletons.

Here the sequenced sample was peripheral blood mononuclear cells (PBMCs), taken when the disease was refractory, from a patient treated with antithyroid drugs. The source is a female donor with Graves disease. The chain is built from TRBV11-1 and TRBJ1-1; D not certain. CDR3 nucleotides: TGTGCCAGCAGCTTAGCGAGGGATACTGAAGCTTTCCTT. Protein: CASSLARDTEAFL.